These 19 T cell receptor beta chains originate from one sample sequenced in a study of PD-1 blockade in classical Hodgkin lymphoma. The time point: cycle 4 day 1 (C4D1), after less than 7 weeks of nivolumab. Brentuximab vedotin exposure varied, and every patient relapsed after autologous stem cell transplantation. Measured with immunoSEQ multiplex PCR; TCRdb has only the in-frame clones, and not every one. This table holds 40,000 to 55,000 clones, around 78% found once. Sequences were derived from peripheral blood mononuclear cells (PBMCs), sampled before the fourth cycle of nivolumab. All receptors come from a human donor with classical Hodgkin lymphoma.

The chain carries TRBV10-1 and TRBJ1-5; TRBD1 agrees at 9 bases. Germline loops: CDR1 WNHNN, CDR2 SYGVQD (reference sequence). CDR3 length equals 20 residues. V trimming: 8 bases; J trimming: 2 bases; junction bases outside the gene matches: 22. The CDR3 is CASHPHYRGPGVVGNQPQHF. As DNA, the CDR3 is TGCGCCAGCCACCCCCACTACAGGGGGCCAGGGGTTGTGGGCAATCAGCCCCAGCATTTT.

Notes on this clone: Other DNA sequences in this sample translate to the same CDR3. The chain joins TRBV7-9 to TRBJ1-2, with 11 bases aligning to TRBD1. CDR1 is SEHNR, CDR2 FQNEAQ, per germline (reference sequence). This CDR3 spans 14 amino acids. J was trimmed by 4 bases and V by 6 bases; bases with no gene match: 4. The CDR3 bases are TGTGCCAGCAGTCCCGGGACAGGGGGCTATGGCTACACCTTC. This codes for CASSPGTGGYGYTF.

The chain links TRBV9 to TRBJ1-2, with TRBD1 identical over 9 bases. CDR3 size: 14 residues. J lost 8 bases, V lost 3 bases, and 8 bases had no gene match. Looked up from germline, CDR1 is SGDLS and CDR2 is YYNGEE. CDR3: CASSARGTGLGYTF. The CDR3 bases are TGTGCCAGCAGCGCCCGGGGGACAGGGCTCGGCTACACCTTC. The complete variable domain, with remaining parts taken from reference TRBV9 and TRBJ1-2, reads DSGVTQTPKHLITATGQRVTLRCSPRSGDLSVYWYQQSLDQGLQFLIQYYNGEERAKGNILERFSAQQFPDLHSELNLSSLELGDSALYFCASSARGTGLGYTFGSGTRLTVV.

The sample holds a few counts of this clone. Here the CDR3 DNA reads TGTGCCAGCAGCCCAACAGGGACCTATAATTCACCCCTCCACTTT. It encodes CASSPTGTYNSPLHF. The rearrangement uses TRBV7-3 and TRBJ1-6; D might be TRBD1 (6 bases). The V end was cut by 5 bases, the J end by 2 bases, with 10 bases between. Looked up from germline, CDR1 is SGHTA and CDR2 is FQGTGA. The CDR3 covers 15 residues.

V is TRBV19 and J is TRBJ2-3; 8 bases fit TRBD2. V dropped 5 bases and J dropped 4; count of bases not matched to a gene: 8. The germline V gene encodes CDR1 LNHDA and CDR2 SQIVND (reference sequence). This CDR3 region has 15 residues. The chain's CDR3 is CASSPLGGGPDTQYF. The CDR3 DNA reads TGTGCCAGTAGTCCCCTCGGGGGGGGGCCAGATACGCAGTATTTT.

In this sample, this clone turned up once. The chain is built from TRBV5-4 and TRBJ2-5; D might be TRBD1 (6 bases). V dropped 4 bases and J dropped 3 bases, with 7 bases sitting between them. The germline V gene has CDR1 SGHNT and CDR2 YYREEE (reference sequence). This CDR3 comprises 12 residues. The CDR3: CASSRTEETQYF. The DNA of the CDR3 is TGTGCCAGCAGCAGGACAGAAGAGACCCAGTACTTC.

The genes are TRBV6-4 and TRBJ2-3; 8 nucleotides line up with TRBD1. The CDR3 runs to 16 residues. With 2 bases clipped from V and 0 bases from J, the junction kept 4 bases outside the gene matches. CDR1 and CDR2 (germline): MRHNA, SNTAGT. The CDR3 sequence: CASSDQQGVSTDTQYF. DNA for the CDR3: TGTGCCAGCAGTGACCAACAGGGGGTGAGCACAGATACGCAGTATTTT.

This clone was detected only once. The chain recombines TRBV28 with TRBJ1-3, with D unclear. The CDR3 has 13 residues. Deletions cut 6 bases from V and 7 bases from J, with 13 bases between. The germline gives CDR1 MDHEN, CDR2 SYDVKM. The CDR3 DNA follows: TGTGCCAGCAGCGGGGTTCCTTGGAACACCATATATTTT. It is translated as CASSGVPWNTIYF.

The chain is built from TRBV5-4 and TRBJ2-2, with 9 nucleotides matching TRBD2. V gave up 6 bases and J gave up 4 bases; unmatched junction bases: 16. Germline-derived CDR1 and CDR2 are SGHNT and YYREEE (reference sequence). The CDR3 contains 18 residues. The CDR3 sequence: CASTRTSGGPPITGELFF. DNA for the CDR3: TGTGCCAGCACCCGAACCAGCGGGGGGCCCCCAATCACCGGGGAGCTGTTTTTT.

The J gene is TRBJ2-3, the V gene TRBV6-5; TRBD1 is a possible D gene (6 bases). V was shortened by 4 bases and J by 2 bases, with 10 bases between the two germline ends. The CDR3 totals 14 residues. From germline, CDR1 is MNHEY and CDR2 SVGAGI. The CDR3 DNA is TGTGCCAGCAGTTTCACAGGGTCCACAGATACGCAGTATTTT. This translates into CASSFTGSTDTQYF.

The chain recombines TRBV27 with TRBJ1-5; tentative D call: TRBD1 (6 bases). This CDR3 is built from 14 residues. Germline V lookup: CDR1 MNHEY, CDR2 SMNVEV (reference sequence). Trimming left V 1 base short and J 7 bases short, with 11 bases between. The CDR3 nucleotides are TGTGCCAGCAGTTTATTCGGCAGGGGACAGCCCCAGCATTTT. It yields the protein CASSLFGRGQPQHF.

The rearrangement links TRBV28 to TRBJ1-2; TRBD1 matches 9 bases. The J segment lost 8 bases and the V segment lost 5 bases, leaving 9 bases of the junction unmatched. From germline, CDR1 is MDHEN and CDR2 SYDVKM. The CDR3 is made up of 14 amino acids. CDR3 residues: CASSISGTGSGYTF. CDR3 nucleotide sequence: TGTGCCAGCAGTATCTCCGGGACAGGGAGCGGCTACACCTTC.

V usage is TRBV6-6 and J usage is TRBJ2-1; D is perhaps TRBD2 (7 bases). Germline V gene data show CDR1 as MNHNY and CDR2 as SVGAGI (reference sequence). The germline V and J ends were trimmed by 0 bases and 0 bases, with 9 bases remaining between them. This CDR3 has 16 amino acids. The CDR3 nucleotides read TGTGCCAGCAGTTACTCGCGGGGGCCCTCCTACAATGAGCAGTTCTTC. It is translated as CASSYSRGPSYNEQFF.

The chain joins TRBV11-3 to TRBJ1-1, with D hard to call. V was cut by 5 bases and J by 5 bases, with 12 bases left in between. This CDR3 comprises 13 residues. The germline CDR1 and CDR2 sequences are SGHNT and YENEEA. The CDR3 DNA reads TGTGCCAGCAGCCTTGAGGGTGGGACTGAAGCTTTCTTT. This translates into CASSLEGGTEAFF.

The chain recombines TRBV7-2 with TRBJ1-1, with D possibly matching TRBD1 (5 bases). Germline V gives CDR1 SGHTA, CDR2 FQGNSA. V lost 1 base and J lost 4, with 13 bases in between. The CDR3 is 15 residues long. In nucleotides, the CDR3 is TGTGCCAGCAGCTTAGACCCTGCCGGGGGCACTGAAGCTTTCTTT. As protein: CASSLDPAGGTEAFF.

The J gene is TRBJ2-1, the V gene TRBV11-2; 9 bases agree with TRBD2. The CDR3 is made up of 15 amino acids. Per germline, CDR1 SGHAT and CDR2 FQNNGV. Trimming took 1 base from V and 7 from J; bases not matched to a gene: 5. CDR3 coding DNA: TGTGCCAGCAGCTTAGTGTTAGCGGGGGAAAATGAGCAGTTCTTC. Its translation is CASSLVLAGENEQFF.

This sequence joins TRBV9 and TRBJ1-6; TRBD1 might be the D (5 bases). The CDR3 runs to 14 residues. Germline assignment: CDR1 SGDLS and CDR2 YYNGEE. V lost 1 base to trimming and J lost 3 bases, with 5 bases between them. The CDR3 coding sequence is TGTGCCAGCAGCGTACAGGGCTATAATTCACCCCTCCACTTT. This sequence encodes CASSVQGYNSPLHF.

The chain couples TRBV7-2 to TRBJ1-2; D unclear. CDR1 and CDR2 from the germline V gene are SGHTA and FQGNSA. Trimming took off 0 bases at V and 3 bases at J, with 11 bases between the two ends. The CDR3 totals 15 residues. DNA of the CDR3: TGTGCCAGCAGCTTAGCCCGTATGGACTACTATGGCTACACCTTC. It translates to CASSLARMDYYGYTF.

This chain joins TRBV11-1 and TRBJ2-5, with D possibly TRBD2 on 6 matching bases. CDR3 length: 14 residues. V was trimmed by 5 bases and J by 2 bases, leaving 12 bases between them. Germline CDR1 is SGHAT and CDR2 is FQDESV (reference sequence). CDR3 in amino acids: CASSLTSVQETQYF. The CDR3 bases are TGTGCCAGCAGCCTGACTAGTGTACAAGAGACCCAGTACTTC.